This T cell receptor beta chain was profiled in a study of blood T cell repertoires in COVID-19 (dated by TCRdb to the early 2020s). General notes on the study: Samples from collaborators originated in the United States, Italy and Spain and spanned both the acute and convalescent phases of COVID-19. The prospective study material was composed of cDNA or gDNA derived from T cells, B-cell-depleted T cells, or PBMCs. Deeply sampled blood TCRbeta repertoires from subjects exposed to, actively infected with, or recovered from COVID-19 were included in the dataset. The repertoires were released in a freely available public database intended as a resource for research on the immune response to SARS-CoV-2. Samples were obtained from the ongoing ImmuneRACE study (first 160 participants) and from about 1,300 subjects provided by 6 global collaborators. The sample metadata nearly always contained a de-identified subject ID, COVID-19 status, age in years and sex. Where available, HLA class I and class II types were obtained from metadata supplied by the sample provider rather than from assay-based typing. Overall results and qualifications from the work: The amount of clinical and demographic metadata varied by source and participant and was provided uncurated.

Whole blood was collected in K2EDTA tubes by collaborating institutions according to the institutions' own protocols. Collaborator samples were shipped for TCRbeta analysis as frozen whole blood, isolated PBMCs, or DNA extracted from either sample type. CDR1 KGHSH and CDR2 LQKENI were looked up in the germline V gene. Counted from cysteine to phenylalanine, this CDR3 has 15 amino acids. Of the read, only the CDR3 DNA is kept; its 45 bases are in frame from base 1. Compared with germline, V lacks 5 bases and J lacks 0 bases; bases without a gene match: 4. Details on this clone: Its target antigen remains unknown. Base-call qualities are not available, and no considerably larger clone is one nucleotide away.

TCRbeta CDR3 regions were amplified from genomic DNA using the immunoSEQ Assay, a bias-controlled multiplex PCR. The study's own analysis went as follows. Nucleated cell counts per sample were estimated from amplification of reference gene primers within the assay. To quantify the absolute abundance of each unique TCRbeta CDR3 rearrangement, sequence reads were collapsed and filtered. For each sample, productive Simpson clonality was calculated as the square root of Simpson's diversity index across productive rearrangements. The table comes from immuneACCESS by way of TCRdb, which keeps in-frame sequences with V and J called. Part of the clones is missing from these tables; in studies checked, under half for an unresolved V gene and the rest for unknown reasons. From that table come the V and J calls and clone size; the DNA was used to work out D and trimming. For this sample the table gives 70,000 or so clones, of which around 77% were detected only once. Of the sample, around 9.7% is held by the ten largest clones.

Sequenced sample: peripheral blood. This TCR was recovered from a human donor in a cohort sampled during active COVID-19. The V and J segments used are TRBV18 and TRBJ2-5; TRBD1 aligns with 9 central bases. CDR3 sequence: CASSMGQGYQETQYF. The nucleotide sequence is TGTGCCAGCTCAATGGGACAGGGTTACCAAGAGACCCAGTACTTC.